These T cell receptor beta chains were read from a single sample in a study of blood T cells in healthy people across ages. Via MiXCR, TCRdb re-called the 5' RACE reads, giving one row per CDR3 protein. The sample records hundreds of thousands of distinct CDR3 sequences, around 45% being singletons. The sample taken for sequencing was blood. These receptors all stem from a man in his fifties or sixties in good health. CDR3s include the opening cysteine and the closing phenylalanine or tryptophan. The order of the fields is CDR3 protein, CDR3 DNA, J gene, CDR3 length, V gene, D gene, clone size. The D gene is left open where the match is weak. Expanded clones get a size class; other rows say once, few or many, or leave the size out.

CDR3 protein: CASSQGRQINQPQHF
CDR3 DNA: TGTGCCAGCAGCCAAGGGAGGCAGATCAATCAGCCCCAGCATTTT
J gene: TRBJ1-5
CDR3 length: 15
V gene: TRBV4-2
D gene: .
clone size: .

CDR3 protein: CATSRSRQGAGDEQFF
CDR3 DNA: TGTGCCACCAGCAGATCCAGACAGGGGGCGGGTGATGAGCAGTTCTTC
J gene: TRBJ2-1
CDR3 length: 16
V gene: TRBV15
D gene: TRBD1
clone size: few

CDR3 protein: CASSLNAGRSVETQYF
CDR3 DNA: TGTGCCAGCAGCTTAAACGCAGGGAGGAGTGTGGAGACCCAGTACTTC
J gene: TRBJ2-5
CDR3 length: 16
V gene: TRBV7-2
D gene: .
clone size: .

CDR3 protein: CASSHREGTLETQYF
CDR3 DNA: TGCGCCAGCAGCCACAGGGAAGGGACTTTAGAGACCCAGTACTTC
J gene: TRBJ2-5
CDR3 length: 15
V gene: TRBV4-3
D gene: .
clone size: few

CDR3 protein: CSVGVAGKGNEQYF
CDR3 DNA: TGCAGCGTTGGGGTCGCGGGGAAGGGGAATGAGCAGTACTTC
J gene: TRBJ2-5
CDR3 length: 14
V gene: TRBV29-1
D gene: .
clone size: .

CDR3 protein: CASSVGGEGNSPLHF
CDR3 DNA: TGTGCCAGCAGCGTAGGGGGGGAAGGTAATTCACCCCTCCACTTT
J gene: TRBJ1-6
CDR3 length: 15
V gene: TRBV9
D gene: .
clone size: once

CDR3 protein: CASSLGVAGNGYTF
CDR3 DNA: TGCGCCAGCAGCTTGGGGGTGGCAGGCAATGGCTACACCTTC
J gene: TRBJ1-2
CDR3 length: 14
V gene: TRBV5-1
D gene: .
clone size: .

CDR3 protein: CASSLGGVFTDTQYF
CDR3 DNA: TGTGCCAGCAGCCTGGGGGGCGTCTTCACAGATACGCAGTATTTT
J gene: TRBJ2-3
CDR3 length: 15
V gene: TRBV7-2
D gene: .
clone size: few

CDR3 protein: CSARDGGFGEQYF
CDR3 DNA: TGCAGTGCTAGAGATGGGGGGTTTGGCGAGCAGTACTTC
J gene: TRBJ2-7
CDR3 length: 13
V gene: TRBV20-1
D gene: .
clone size: .

CDR3 protein: CASSATGGQETQYF
CDR3 DNA: TGTGCCAGCAGCGCCACAGGGGGCCAAGAGACCCAGTACTTC
J gene: TRBJ2-5
CDR3 length: 14
V gene: TRBV7-6
D gene: TRBD1
clone size: many

CDR3 protein: CASSLVLLPTDTQYF
CDR3 DNA: TGTGCCAGCAGTTTGGTCCTTTTACCCACAGATACGCAGTATTTT
J gene: TRBJ2-3
CDR3 length: 15
V gene: TRBV12-3/TRBV12-4
D gene: .
clone size: few

CDR3 protein: CASQGPSGNSYNEQFF
CDR3 DNA: TGTGCCAGCCAGGGGCCTAGCGGGAACTCCTACAATGAGCAGTTCTTC
J gene: TRBJ2-1
CDR3 length: 16
V gene: TRBV12-3/TRBV12-4
D gene: TRBD2
clone size: .

CDR3 protein: CASSQDPTMTGGRGYGYTF
CDR3 DNA: TGCGCCAGCAGCCAAGATCCCACTATGACAGGGGGAAGAGGCTATGGCTACACCTTC
J gene: TRBJ1-2
CDR3 length: 19
V gene: TRBV4-3
D gene: TRBD1
clone size: few

CDR3 protein: CASSLIGGRETQYF
CDR3 DNA: TGTGCCAGCAGTTTAATAGGGGGCCGCGAGACCCAGTACTTC
J gene: TRBJ2-5
CDR3 length: 14
V gene: TRBV12-3/TRBV12-4
D gene: TRBD1
clone size: few

CDR3 protein: CSVATGRGGINEQFF
CDR3 DNA: TGCAGCGTTGCGACTGGGCGGGGGGGTATCAATGAGCAGTTCTTC
J gene: TRBJ2-1
CDR3 length: 15
V gene: TRBV29-1
D gene: TRBD2
clone size: .

CDR3 protein: CASSLAPQGDTGELFF
CDR3 DNA: TGCGCCAGCAGCTTGGCTCCACAGGGAGACACCGGGGAGCTGTTTTTT
J gene: TRBJ2-2
CDR3 length: 16
V gene: TRBV5-1
D gene: .
clone size: .

CDR3 protein: CASSPAAQGEQFF
CDR3 DNA: TGTGCCAGCAGCCCCGCGGCCCAGGGTGAGCAGTTCTTC
J gene: TRBJ2-1
CDR3 length: 13
V gene: TRBV12-3/TRBV12-4
D gene: .
clone size: many

CDR3 protein: CASIDGGEGYEQYF
CDR3 DNA: TGTGCCAGCATCGATGGGGGGGAAGGCTACGAGCAGTACTTC
J gene: TRBJ2-7
CDR3 length: 14
V gene: TRBV28
D gene: TRBD2
clone size: few

CDR3 protein: CSAFPGTLSTDTQYF
CDR3 DNA: TGCAGTGCTTTCCCCGGGACTCTGAGCACAGATACGCAGTATTTT
J gene: TRBJ2-3
CDR3 length: 15
V gene: TRBV20-1
D gene: .
clone size: few

CDR3 protein: CASSLFSGGAGVLSEQFF
CDR3 DNA: TGTGCCAGCAGCTTGTTTAGCGGGGGGGCCGGGGTGCTAAGTGAGCAGTTCTTC
J gene: TRBJ2-1
CDR3 length: 18
V gene: TRBV5-6
D gene: TRBD2
clone size: .

CDR3 protein: CSARRNDNEQFF
CDR3 DNA: TGCAGTGCTAGGAGGAATGACAATGAGCAGTTCTTC
J gene: TRBJ2-1
CDR3 length: 12
V gene: TRBV20-1
D gene: .
clone size: .

CDR3 protein: CASILPPPDPTYEQYF
CDR3 DNA: TGTGCCAGCATCCTGCCTCCCCCAGACCCAACCTACGAGCAGTACTTC
J gene: TRBJ2-7
CDR3 length: 16
V gene: TRBV13
D gene: .
clone size: .

CDR3 protein: CSAPGTEINSPLHF
CDR3 DNA: TGCAGTGCACCAGGGACAGAAATTAATTCACCCCTCCACTTT
J gene: TRBJ1-6
CDR3 length: 14
V gene: TRBV20-1
D gene: TRBD1
clone size: .

CDR3 protein: CASTGQGNFNQPQHF
CDR3 DNA: TGTGCCAGCACGGGACAGGGGAATTTCAATCAGCCCCAGCATTTT
J gene: TRBJ1-5
CDR3 length: 15
V gene: TRBV2
D gene: TRBD1
clone size: .

CDR3 protein: CSARWAGTMTDTQYF
CDR3 DNA: TGCAGTGCTAGATGGGCCGGGACAATGACAGATACGCAGTATTTT
J gene: TRBJ2-3
CDR3 length: 15
V gene: TRBV20-1
D gene: .
clone size: .

CDR3 protein: CASILRSGAETQYF
CDR3 DNA: TGTGCCAGCATCCTTAGGTCGGGGGCCGAGACCCAGTACTTC
J gene: TRBJ2-5
CDR3 length: 14
V gene: TRBV5-6
D gene: .
clone size: .

CDR3 protein: CASGQGGFYNEQFF
CDR3 DNA: TGTGCCAGCGGACAGGGTGGTTTCTACAATGAGCAGTTCTTC
J gene: TRBJ2-1
CDR3 length: 14
V gene: TRBV6-2/TRBV6-3
D gene: TRBD1
clone size: .

CDR3 protein: CSARDREKSDPEAFF
CDR3 DNA: TGCAGTGCTAGAGACCGGGAAAAATCGGACCCTGAAGCTTTCTTT
J gene: TRBJ1-1
CDR3 length: 15
V gene: TRBV20-1
D gene: .
clone size: few

CDR3 protein: CASSTFSSDRASGYTF
CDR3 DNA: TGTGCCAGCAGCACTTTTTCTTCGGACAGGGCGTCTGGCTACACCTTC
J gene: TRBJ1-2
CDR3 length: 16
V gene: TRBV7-8
D gene: TRBD1
clone size: few

CDR3 protein: CASSETGGGPQHF
CDR3 DNA: TGTGCCAGCAGTGAAACAGGGGGAGGGCCCCAGCATTTT
J gene: TRBJ1-5
CDR3 length: 13
V gene: TRBV25-1
D gene: TRBD1
clone size: .

CDR3 protein: CSASLTADTEAFF
CDR3 DNA: TGCAGTGCTAGTCTGACAGCAGACACTGAAGCTTTCTTT
J gene: TRBJ1-1
CDR3 length: 13
V gene: TRBV20-1
D gene: .
clone size: .

CDR3 protein: CSARDTRAQETQYF
CDR3 DNA: TGCAGTGCTAGAGATACCAGGGCCCAAGAGACCCAGTACTTC
J gene: TRBJ2-5
CDR3 length: 14
V gene: TRBV20-1
D gene: .
clone size: few

CDR3 protein: CASSYSAGNTYEQYF
CDR3 DNA: TGTGCCAGCAGTTATTCTGCGGGGAACACCTACGAGCAGTACTTC
J gene: TRBJ2-7
CDR3 length: 15
V gene: TRBV6-5
D gene: .
clone size: once

CDR3 protein: CSVGLRAGAYEQYF
CDR3 DNA: TGCAGCGTTGGCCTAAGGGCTGGGGCCTACGAGCAGTACTTC
J gene: TRBJ2-7
CDR3 length: 14
V gene: TRBV29-1
D gene: .
clone size: many

CDR3 protein: CASSDGDWNTEAFF
CDR3 DNA: TGTGCCAGCAGTGACGGGGACTGGAACACTGAAGCTTTCTTT
J gene: TRBJ1-1
CDR3 length: 14
V gene: TRBV6-2/TRBV6-3
D gene: .
clone size: .

CDR3 protein: CASSTNTGGVETQYF
CDR3 DNA: TGTGCCAGCAGCACCAATACAGGGGGCGTGGAGACCCAGTACTTC
J gene: TRBJ2-5
CDR3 length: 15
V gene: TRBV7-6
D gene: TRBD1
clone size: few

CDR3 protein: CASKGGLTQYF
CDR3 DNA: TGTGCCAGCAAAGGTGGACTTACGCAGTATTTT
J gene: TRBJ2-3
CDR3 length: 11
V gene: TRBV6-5
D gene: .
clone size: few

CDR3 protein: CASSQGDGAPYEQYF
CDR3 DNA: TGCGCCAGCAGCCAAGGGGACGGGGCCCCCTACGAGCAGTACTTC
J gene: TRBJ2-7
CDR3 length: 15
V gene: TRBV4-3
D gene: .
clone size: .

CDR3 protein: CSAGGTFSYEQYF
CDR3 DNA: TGCAGTGCTGGAGGGACATTCTCCTACGAGCAGTACTTC
J gene: TRBJ2-7
CDR3 length: 13
V gene: TRBV20-1
D gene: .
clone size: .

CDR3 protein: CATSRARTKDRLNNEQFF
CDR3 DNA: TGTGCCACCAGCAGAGCGAGGACGAAGGACAGACTGAACAATGAGCAGTTCTTC
J gene: TRBJ2-1
CDR3 length: 18
V gene: TRBV15
D gene: .
clone size: .

CDR3 protein: CASSSRGRWSEQYF
CDR3 DNA: TGTGCCAGCAGTTCCCGGGGTCGATGGTCCGAGCAGTACTTC
J gene: TRBJ2-7
CDR3 length: 14
V gene: TRBV12-3/TRBV12-4
D gene: .
clone size: few

CDR3 protein: CASSRRDGYTF
CDR3 DNA: TGTGCCAGCAGTCGTAGGGACGGCTACACCTTC
J gene: TRBJ1-2
CDR3 length: 11
V gene: TRBV12-3/TRBV12-4
D gene: .
clone size: .

CDR3 protein: CASSGTVSQNVLTF
CDR3 DNA: TGTGCCAGCAGTGGGACAGTTTCCCAGAACGTCCTGACTTTC
J gene: TRBJ2-6
CDR3 length: 14
V gene: TRBV6-5
D gene: TRBD1
clone size: few

CDR3 protein: CAWRMGQAGGEKLFF
CDR3 DNA: TGTGCCTGGAGGATGGGGCAGGCGGGTGGTGAAAAACTGTTTTTT
J gene: TRBJ1-4
CDR3 length: 15
V gene: TRBV30
D gene: .
clone size: .

CDR3 protein: CASSGDRGYEKFF
CDR3 DNA: TGTGCCAGCAGCGGCGACAGGGGGTATGAGAAGTTCTTC
J gene: TRBJ2-1
CDR3 length: 13
V gene: TRBV6-4
D gene: TRBD1
clone size: .